Following are 16 T cell receptor beta chains from one sample sequenced in a study of cytomegalovirus exposure and HLA in healthy donors. The PCR employed 60 Vbeta primers together with 13 Jbeta primers. The method was immunoSEQ multiplex PCR; TCRdb's version includes in-frame clones alone and lacks a portion of them. The data hold 150,000 to 200,000 clones, with approximately 71% observed a single time. Specimen: PBMCs. These receptors were obtained from a man aged 30 to 39 in good health and CMV-seropositive.

The rearrangement joins TRBV19 to TRBJ2-7; D possibly corresponds to TRBD2 (5 bases). The germline V gene has CDR1 LNHDA and CDR2 SQIVND (reference sequence). The V end was cut by 9 bases, the J end by 6 bases, with 18 bases between. CDR3 size: 13 residues. The CDR3 DNA follows: TGTGCCAGCCGATCGAGGGCCCGGAGCGAGCAGTACTTC. Amino acids: CASRSRARSEQYF.

This rearrangement joins TRBV5-1 to TRBJ1-1; TRBD1 matches at 10 bases. This CDR3 contains 16 residues. The V gene's germline CDR1 is SGHRS and CDR2 YFSETQ. J lost 4 bases, V lost 3 bases, and 9 bases had no gene match. This chain's CDR3 is CASSSYSGTGATEAFF. The CDR3 DNA reads as TGCGCCAGCAGCTCCTACTCCGGGACAGGGGCCACTGAAGCTTTCTTT.

This clone was picked up a small number of times. The V gene is TRBV6-5, the J gene TRBJ1-1; D not resolved. Trimming stripped 6 bases from V and 10 bases from J, with 15 bases between. Germline-derived CDR1 and CDR2 are MNHEY and SVGAGI. The CDR3 sequence is 12 residues long. CDR3 region: CASRSQAPIAFF. The CDR3 DNA sequence: TGTGCCAGCAGGTCTCAGGCTCCGATAGCTTTCTTT.

The J gene is TRBJ1-1, the V gene TRBV5-1, with unresolved D. V lost 4 bases, J lost 1 base, and 11 bases lay in between. This CDR3 region has 14 residues. CDR1 and CDR2 from the germline V gene are SGHRS and YFSETQ. The CDR3: CASSLDGKNTEAFF. CDR3 nucleotide sequence: TGCGCCAGCAGCCTTGACGGGAAGAACACTGAAGCTTTCTTT.

Only a few counts were recorded for this clone. The chain employs TRBV27 and TRBJ2-7; tentative D call: TRBD2 (5 bases). CDR1 is MNHEY and CDR2 is SMNVEV in the germline V gene (reference sequence). The CDR3 length is 15 residues. The V and J ends lost 2 bases and 5 bases respectively, with 16 bases between them. The CDR3 here is CASSLNPRLADEQYF. In DNA form, the CDR3 reads TGTGCCAGCAGTTTAAACCCCAGGCTAGCCGACGAGCAGTACTTC.

The chain uses TRBV11-2 and TRBJ2-7; TRBD2 aligns across 9 bases. The CDR3 is made up of 15 amino acids. V lost 0 bases and J lost 4; bases outside the gene matches: 4. Per germline, CDR1 SGHAT and CDR2 FQNNGV. The CDR3 nucleotides are TGTGCCAGCAGCTTAGATGAGACTAGCGGTTACGAGCAGTACTTC. It encodes CASSLDETSGYEQYF. The full variable domain, completed using reference TRBV11-2 and TRBJ2-7, is EAGVAQSPRYKIIEKRQSVAFWCNPISGHATLYWYQQILGQGPKLLIQFQNNGVVDDSQLPKDRFSAERLKGVDSTLKIQPAKLEDSAVYLCASSLDETSGYEQYFGPGTRLTVT.

The genes are TRBV9 and TRBJ2-7, with 8 positions matching TRBD2. CDR1 SGDLS and CDR2 YYNGEE come from the germline V gene. The CDR3 contains 14 residues. With 5 bases clipped from V and 2 bases from J, the junction kept 6 bases outside the gene matches. Written as DNA, the CDR3 is TGTGCCAGCAGTAGCGGGAACCCTCCCTACGAGCAGTACTTC. It yields the protein CASSSGNPPYEQYF.

The gene calls are TRBV5-1 and TRBJ2-7; TRBD1 matches at 9 bases. Germline values: CDR1 SGHRS, CDR2 YFSETQ. This CDR3 region has 14 residues. Germline trimming cut 4 bases from V and 5 bases from J; bases unmatched to any gene: 7. The CDR3 coding sequence is TGCGCCAGCAGCCCGGGACAGGGCGGCGACGAGCAGTACTTC. Residues: CASSPGQGGDEQYF.

The V and J genes are TRBV10-3 and TRBJ2-3; D is perhaps TRBD1 (7 bases). V lost 10 bases to trimming and J lost 2 bases, with 19 bases between them. Per the germline V gene, CDR1 is ENHRY and CDR2 is SYGVKD. The CDR3 is 15 amino acids. The CDR3 DNA sequence: TGTGCCACCCAGAAGGGGGCGGGACTCACAGATACGCAGTATTTT. Its translation: CATQKGAGLTDTQYF.

The V gene is TRBV2, the J gene TRBJ2-1, with 12 bases aligning to TRBD2. The CDR3 sequence is 15 residues long. After removal of 8 bases from V and 7 bases from J, the junction contained 9 bases not matched to a gene. CDR1 is SNHLY, CDR2 FYNNEI, per germline. The CDR3 DNA follows: TGTGCCAGCGACATGGGGCTAGCGGGGGGGAATGAGCAGTTCTTC. Its translation: CASDMGLAGGNEQFF.

This chain joins TRBV15 and TRBJ2-1, with 7 bases lining up with TRBD2. The CDR3 spans 19 residues. Per the germline V gene, CDR1 is LNHNV and CDR2 is YYDKDF (reference sequence). Trimming cost V 3 bases and J 4 bases; bases outside gene matches: 18. As DNA, the CDR3 is TGTGCCACCAGCAGCGTGGAGGCGGGAGTTAGTTATTTTTACAATGAGCAGTTCTTC. Protein: CATSSVEAGVSYFYNEQFF.

This clone was observed a few times. The chain employs TRBV30 and TRBJ1-4, with a weak D call TRBD1 (6 bases). The CDR3 totals 13 residues. V was clipped by 8 bases and J by 8 bases, with 18 bases between them. Germline CDR1 GTSNPN, CDR2 SVGIG (reference sequence). The CDR3 DNA sequence: TGTGCCGCGATAGGGGGAGACGCGGAAAAACTGTTTTTT. Translating it yields CAAIGGDAEKLFF.

V usage is TRBV7-3 and J usage is TRBJ2-1, with D possibly matching TRBD2 (5 bases). CDR3 size: 15 residues. Germline V gene lookup returns CDR1 SGHTA and CDR2 FQGTGA. With 4 bases removed from V and 6 bases from J, the gap between germline ends came to 16 bases. The CDR3 loop reads CASSYRYAGPNEQFF. The CDR3 nucleotides are TGTGCCAGCAGCTACCGCTACGCGGGCCCCAATGAGCAGTTCTTC.

Only one count was recorded for this clone. The J gene is TRBJ2-2, the V gene TRBV19, with 11 bases lining up with TRBD2. This CDR3 region has 17 residues. The V and J ends lost 4 bases and 1 base, in that order; junction bases with no gene match: 5. From germline, CDR1 is LNHDA and CDR2 SQIVND (reference sequence). DNA of the CDR3: TGTGCCAGTAGTAGCTCGGGACTAGCGGTGAACACCGGGGAGCTGTTTTTT. Translation: CASSSSGLAVNTGELFF.

A single count supports this clone. This chain links TRBV5-1 with TRBJ2-2, with D maybe TRBD2 (6 bases). The V and J ends lost 1 base and 1 base respectively, with 11 bases between them. The CDR3 is made up of 16 amino acids. From germline, CDR1 is SGHRS and CDR2 YFSETQ. CDR3: CASSLSGLLNTGELFF. DNA of the CDR3: TGCGCCAGCAGCTTGTCGGGACTCTTGAACACCGGGGAGCTGTTTTTT.

The chain employs TRBV6-5 and TRBJ1-1; maybe TRBD1 (6 bases). Trimming cost V 6 bases and J 4 bases, with 9 bases left between them. Germline lookup yields CDR1 MNHEY and CDR2 SVGAGI. The CDR3 runs to 12 residues. The CDR3 loop reads CASSRGGTEAFF. CDR3 DNA sequence: TGTGCCAGCAGCAGGGGCGGCACTGAAGCTTTCTTT.